Listed below are T cell receptor beta chains from one sample, sequenced in a study of circulating CD8 cells and anti-PD-1 response in melanoma. TCRdb reanalysed the reads using MiXCR and keeps one entry per CDR3 protein. The data contain over 900 distinct CDR3 sequences, around 10% of them singletons. The sample in question was CD8+ T cells from PBMCs, obtained at baseline or after one month of anti-PD-1 therapy (not recorded which). These receptors all stem from a human donor with melanoma. Both conserved end residues are part of each CDR3. A D gene is named only where the DNA matches it firmly. Clone size is not always given. Where it is, it says once, few, many or a class for expanded clones.

NA,TRBJ1-1,NA,TRBV20-1,TGCAGTGCTAGATCGGGGGAGGCTGAAGCTTTCTTT,CSARSGEAEAFF
NA,TRBJ2-3,medium-sized,TRBV18,TGTGCCAGCTCCGACCTAAACCAAGATCGGAGAGATACGCAGTATTTT,CASSDLNQDRRDTQYF
NA,TRBJ2-3,few,TRBV20-1,TGCAGTGCTAGAGATCTCTCAGCGGTCACAGATACGCAGTATTTT,CSARDLSAVTDTQYF
TRBD2,TRBJ2-5,NA,TRBV4-2,TGTGCCAGCAGCCAAGATCGCGGGGGGGAGCAAGAGACCCAGTACTTC,CASSQDRGGEQETQYF
TRBD1,TRBJ1-2,NA,TRBV28,TGTGCCAGCATCCCAGGAGACGGGACAGGGGAAGGCTACACCTTC,CASIPGDGTGEGYTF
TRBD1,TRBJ2-7,medium-sized,TRBV7-3,TGTGCCAGCAGCCAGGCAGGGGGCGGGTCCTACGAGCAGTACTTC,CASSQAGGGSYEQYF
NA,TRBJ1-5,few,TRBV28,TGTGCCAGCAGTCCGTATAGTCAGCCCCAGCATTTT,CASSPYSQPQHF
TRBD1,TRBJ2-1,large,TRBV16,TGTGCCAGCAGCCTTGAGCAGGGGGCCTCTTACAATGAGCAGTTCTTC,CASSLEQGASYNEQFF
NA,TRBJ2-3,medium-sized,TRBV29-1,TGCAGCCCCGAGAGGCGGGAAGTGACAGATACGCAGTATTTT,CSPERREVTDTQYF
NA,TRBJ1-1,medium-sized,TRBV2,TGTGCCAGCACCCGATCGACTGAAATGAACACTGAAGCTTTCTTT,CASTRSTEMNTEAFF
TRBD2,TRBJ2-1,few,TRBV30,TGTGCCTGGAGTCCTCCGGGACTAGCGGGGTTGAATGAGCAGTTCTTC,CAWSPPGLAGLNEQFF
NA,TRBJ2-1,hyperexpanded,TRBV3-1,TGTGCCAGCAGCCCCCCCGGTGACTCCGCCTACAATGAGCAGTTCTTC,CASSPPGDSAYNEQFF
NA,TRBJ2-3,NA,TRBV27,TGTGCCAGCAGTTTATCGGGCACCACAGATACGCAGTATTTT,CASSLSGTTDTQYF
NA,TRBJ1-1,medium-sized,TRBV19,TGTGCCTCCACACTGGAGAGGGGGGTCGGGAGGAACACTGAAGCTTTCTTT,CASTLERGVGRNTEAFF
TRBD2,TRBJ2-3,medium-sized,TRBV7-2,TGTGCCAGCAGCTTATTAGCGGGGGCATTCACAGATACGCAGTATTTT,CASSLLAGAFTDTQYF
NA,TRBJ1-2,medium-sized,TRBV27,TGTGCCAGCAGTTTGGGGCGGTTTGGTGTCTACACCTTC,CASSLGRFGVYTF
NA,TRBJ2-1,medium-sized,TRBV11-1,TGTGCCAGCAGCTTCAGGGCGGGTGAGCAGTTCTTC,CASSFRAGEQFF